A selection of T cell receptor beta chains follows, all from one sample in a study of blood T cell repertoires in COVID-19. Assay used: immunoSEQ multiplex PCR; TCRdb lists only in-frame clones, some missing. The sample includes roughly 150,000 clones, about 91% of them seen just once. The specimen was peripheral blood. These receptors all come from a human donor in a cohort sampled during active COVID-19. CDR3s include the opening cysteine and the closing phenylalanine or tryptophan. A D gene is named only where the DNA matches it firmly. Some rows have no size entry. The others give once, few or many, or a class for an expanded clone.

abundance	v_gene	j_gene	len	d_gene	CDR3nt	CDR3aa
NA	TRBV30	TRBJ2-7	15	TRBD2	TGTGCCTGGAGACTAGCGGGGGGGTCCCCCAACGAGCAGTACTTC	CAWRLAGGSPNEQYF
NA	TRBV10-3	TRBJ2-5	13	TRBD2	TGTGCCATCAGTGGGACTAGCGTGGAGACCCAGTACTTC	CAISGTSVETQYF
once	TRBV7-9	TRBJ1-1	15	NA	TGTGCCAGCAGTCGACAGAAACTTGGGAACACTGAAGCTTTCTTT	CASSRQKLGNTEAFF
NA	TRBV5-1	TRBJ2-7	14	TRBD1	TGCGCCAGCAGCCCCATGGACAGGGTAAACGAGCAGTACTTC	CASSPMDRVNEQYF
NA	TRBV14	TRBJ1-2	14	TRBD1	TGTGCCAGCAGCCCCAACCCCAGGGGGCGAAGCTACACCTTC	CASSPNPRGRSYTF
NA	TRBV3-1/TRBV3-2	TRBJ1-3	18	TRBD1	TGTGCCAGCAGCCTTTATATTGGACAGGCGTACTCTGGAAACACCATATATTTT	CASSLYIGQAYSGNTIYF
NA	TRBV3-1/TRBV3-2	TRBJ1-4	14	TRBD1	TGTGCCAGCAGCCTCGGGACAGGGGCTGAAAAACTGTTTTTT	CASSLGTGAEKLFF
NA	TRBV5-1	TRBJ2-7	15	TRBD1	TGCGCCAGCAGCCAAATTGCAGGGGGCGGGTACGAGCAGTACTTC	CASSQIAGGGYEQYF
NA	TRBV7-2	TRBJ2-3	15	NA	TGTGCCAGCGGCGGACTGGGCCGGAGCACAGATACGCAGTATTTT	CASGGLGRSTDTQYF
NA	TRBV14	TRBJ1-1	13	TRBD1	TGTGCCAGCAGCCGGGACAGGGGTTGGAAAGCTTTCTTT	CASSRDRGWKAFF
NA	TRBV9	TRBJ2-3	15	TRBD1	TGTGCCAGCAGCCCAGGGGACAGGGCCACAGATACGCAGTATTTT	CASSPGDRATDTQYF
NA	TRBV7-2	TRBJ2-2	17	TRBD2	TGTGCCAGCAGCTTAACAGCGGGGGGGCCAGTCACCGGGGAGCTGTTTTTT	CASSLTAGGPVTGELFF
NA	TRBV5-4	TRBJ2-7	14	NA	TGTGCCAGCAGCTTTCGAGATGGTTCCTACGAGCAGTACTTC	CASSFRDGSYEQYF
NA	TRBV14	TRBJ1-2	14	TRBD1	TGTGCCAGCAGCCTGGGACAGGGGTACTATGGCTACACCTTC	CASSLGQGYYGYTF
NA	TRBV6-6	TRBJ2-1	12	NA	TGTGCCAGCAGTTACAGGGGCAATGAGCAGTTCTTC	CASSYRGNEQFF
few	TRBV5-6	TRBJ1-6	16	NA	TGTGCCAGCAGCGCCACACAGAGCTCCTATAATTCACCCCTCCACTTT	CASSATQSSYNSPLHF
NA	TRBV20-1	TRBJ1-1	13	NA	TGCAGTGCTAGTCTGTCAGCCAGGACTGAAGCTTTCTTT	CSASLSARTEAFF
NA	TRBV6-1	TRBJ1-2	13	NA	TGTGCCAGCAGTGAGACAGGCGGGTATGGCTACACCTTC	CASSETGGYGYTF
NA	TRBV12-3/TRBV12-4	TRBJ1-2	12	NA	TGTGCCAGCAGACGACAGAACTATGGCTACACCTTC	CASRRQNYGYTF
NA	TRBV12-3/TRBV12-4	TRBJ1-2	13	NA	TGTGCCAGCAGTTTGGGGCAGGGCTATGGCTACACCTTC	CASSLGQGYGYTF
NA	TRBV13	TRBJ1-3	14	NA	TGTGCCAGCAGAGGTCGGGTCCTTGGAAACACCATATATTTT	CASRGRVLGNTIYF
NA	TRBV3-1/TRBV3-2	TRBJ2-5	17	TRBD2	TGTGCCAGCAGCCAAGCGGCACTAGCGGGGGTGGTGGAGACCCAGTACTTC	CASSQAALAGVVETQYF
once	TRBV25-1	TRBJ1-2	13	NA	TGTGCCAGCAGTGAGAGGCCGGGTATCGGCTACACCTTC	CASSERPGIGYTF
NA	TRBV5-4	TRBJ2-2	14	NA	TGTGCCAGCAGCTTCCTCCGGGGAACCGGGGAGCTGTTTTTT	CASSFLRGTGELFF
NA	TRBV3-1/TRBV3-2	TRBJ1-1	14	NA	TGTGCCAGCAGCCGAGGGGGTCCTAACACTGAAGCTTTCTTT	CASSRGGPNTEAFF
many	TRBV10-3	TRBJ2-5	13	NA	TGTGCCATCAGTGTGGGAGAGCCGGGGACCCAGTACTTC	CAISVGEPGTQYF
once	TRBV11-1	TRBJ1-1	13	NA	TGTGCCAGCAGCCAAGGGGTGAACACTGAAGCTTTCTTT	CASSQGVNTEAFF
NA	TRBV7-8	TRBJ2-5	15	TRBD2	TGTGCCAGCAGCTTAATCGGGGGGGGAGAAGAGACCCAGTACTTC	CASSLIGGGEETQYF
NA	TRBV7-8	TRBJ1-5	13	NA	TGTGCCACCGCGGGGGGCAGGGGTCAGCCCCAGCATTTT	CATAGGRGQPQHF
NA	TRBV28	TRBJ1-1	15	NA	TGTGCCAGCAGTCTGAACGGAGGGCAGAACACTGAAGCTTTCTTT	CASSLNGGQNTEAFF
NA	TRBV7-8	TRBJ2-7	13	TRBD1	TGTGCCAGCAGCGCCCGGGACAGGGCCGAGCAGTACTTC	CASSARDRAEQYF
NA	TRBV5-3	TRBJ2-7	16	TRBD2	TGTGCCAGAAGTTCCCGATGGGGGAGGGGCTTGTACGAGCAGTACTTC	CARSSRWGRGLYEQYF
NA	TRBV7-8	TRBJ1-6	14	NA	TGTGCCAGCTCGGTTTTGGCCGGAGGGTCACCCCTCCACTTT	CASSVLAGGSPLHF
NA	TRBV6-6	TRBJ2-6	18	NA	TGTGCCAGCAGTCCCCGCGCAGGGCCCCTCTCTGGGGCCAACGTCCTGACTTTC	CASSPRAGPLSGANVLTF
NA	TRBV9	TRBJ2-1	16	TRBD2	TGTGCCAGCAGCGGAAAAACTAGCGGGGGGTTCAATGAGCAGTTCTTC	CASSGKTSGGFNEQFF
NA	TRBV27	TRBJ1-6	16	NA	TGTGCCAGCAGTTTATCGCGGGGACCCTATAATTCACCCCTCCACTTT	CASSLSRGPYNSPLHF
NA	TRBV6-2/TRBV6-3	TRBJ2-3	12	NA	TGTGCCAGCAGTCGACTGAGGAGTACGCAGTATTTT	CASSRLRSTQYF
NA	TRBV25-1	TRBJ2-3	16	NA	TGTGCCAGCAGTGAAGGGACTGCTGTTTTCACAGATACGCAGTATTTT	CASSEGTAVFTDTQYF
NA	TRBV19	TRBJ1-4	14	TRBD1	TGTGCCAGTAGTTGGACAGGGCTTAATGAAAAACTGTTTTTT	CASSWTGLNEKLFF
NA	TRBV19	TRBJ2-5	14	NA	TGTGCCAGTAGTATAGGAGACCGCCAGGGGACCCAGTACTTC	CASSIGDRQGTQYF
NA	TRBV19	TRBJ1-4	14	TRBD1	TGTGCCAGTAGTGTAGGGGGCGCTAATGAAAAACTGTTTTTT	CASSVGGANEKLFF
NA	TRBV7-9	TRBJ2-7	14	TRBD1	TGTGCCAGCAGCTTATCAGGGGGATCCTACGAGCAGTACTTC	CASSLSGGSYEQYF
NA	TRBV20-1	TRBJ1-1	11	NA	TGCAGTGCTAGAGGACAGACCGAAGCTTTCTTT	CSARGQTEAFF
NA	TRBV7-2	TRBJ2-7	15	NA	TGTGCCAGCAGCTTAGCCGGGCAGGGACTCCACGAGCAGTACTTC	CASSLAGQGLHEQYF
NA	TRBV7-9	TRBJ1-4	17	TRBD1	TGTGCCAGCAGCCGCCTAACAGGGGGCGCCAATAATGAAAAACTGTTTTTT	CASSRLTGGANNEKLFF